This entry lists 15 T cell receptor beta chains sequenced from one sample in a study of cytomegalovirus exposure and HLA in healthy donors. PCR primers comprised 60 Vbeta and 13 Jbeta primers. The method was immunoSEQ multiplex PCR; TCRdb's version includes in-frame clones alone and lacks a portion of them. The repertoire consists of some 130,000 clones, with around 77% occurring once and the leading ten covering approximately 2%. Material: PBMCs. Every receptor here comes from a man aged 25 to 40 in good health and CMV-seronegative.

The chain employs TRBV18 and TRBJ2-5; 7 nucleotides match TRBD1. The V gene end was trimmed by 6 bases and the J gene end by 5 bases; junction bases not matched to a gene: 12. The CDR3 is 15 residues long. CDR1 KGHSH and CDR2 LQKENI come from the germline V gene. In nucleotides, the CDR3 is TGTGCCAGCTCTCGAGGGGGCGCCCCGGGGGAGACCCAGTACTTC. Amino acids: CASSRGGAPGETQYF.

This clone was seen a single time. CDR3 DNA: TGTGCCAGCAGCGGCTCACTAGGGGGCACCGGGGAGCTGTTTTTT. It translates to CASSGSLGGTGELFF. The rearrangement uses TRBV9 and TRBJ2-2, with a possible D match to TRBD1 (6 bases). The germline gives CDR1 SGDLS, CDR2 YYNGEE. V lost 3 bases, J lost 4 bases, and 13 bases lay in between. The CDR3 runs to 15 residues.

This clone has a single count. V is TRBV7-8 and J is TRBJ2-7, with D perhaps matching TRBD1 (6 bases). Trimming took off 1 base at V and 4 bases at J, with 11 bases between the two ends. The CDR3 sequence is 14 residues long. Germline V gene sequence: CDR1 SGHVS, CDR2 FQNEAQ. As DNA, the CDR3 is TGTGCCAGCAGCTTAGAGGACAGTGTTTACGAGCAGTACTTC. Translated: CASSLEDSVYEQYF.

The chain couples TRBV10-1 to TRBJ1-4; 9 bases are a match to TRBD1. The V gene's germline CDR1 is WNHNN and CDR2 SYGVQD (reference sequence). V dropped 9 bases and J dropped 3; count of bases not matched to a gene: 8. This CDR3 contains 15 residues. This chain's CDR3 is CASWTGAMANEKLFF. The CDR3 nucleotides are TGCGCCAGTTGGACAGGGGCGATGGCTAATGAAAAACTGTTTTTT.

The chain joins TRBV10-3 to TRBJ2-3; D ambiguous. Germline CDR1 is ENHRY and CDR2 is SYGVKD. The ends were cut back, 1 base at V and 1 base at J, with 6 bases in the middle. The CDR3 loop spans 14 amino acids. CDR3 loop: CAISEFHGTDTQYF. CDR3 in DNA: TGTGCCATCAGTGAGTTCCATGGCACAGATACGCAGTATTTT.

The chain combines TRBV2 with TRBJ1-4; 7 bases line up with TRBD1. CDR3 length: 13 amino acids. The V gene's germline CDR1 is SNHLY and CDR2 FYNNEI. V was clipped by 7 bases and J by 10 bases; unmatched bases: 9. The chain's CDR3 is CASNHDRDGKLFF. In nucleotides, the CDR3 is TGTGCCAGCAATCATGACAGGGATGGAAAACTGTTTTTT.

The table lists this clone with a count of one. V and J are TRBV30 and TRBJ1-3; D uncertain. CDR1 is GTSNPN and CDR2 is SVGIG in the germline V gene (reference sequence). The CDR3 covers 10 residues. Trimming took off 8 bases at V and 4 bases at J, with 6 bases between the two ends. This chain's CDR3 is CAGGGNTIYF. The CDR3 DNA reads TGTGCCGGCGGGGGAAACACCATATATTTT.

This clone appeared a single time. The chain couples TRBV5-1 to TRBJ2-1; perhaps TRBD1 as D (6 bases). Between the trimmed V and J ends, which lost 4 bases and 8 bases, there was a span of 13 bases. In germline, CDR1 is SGHRS, CDR2 YFSETQ. This CDR3 is 13 amino acids long. Here the CDR3 DNA reads TGCGCCAGCAGCGTTGACAGGCCCGATGAGCAGTTCTTC. Amino acid sequence: CASSVDRPDEQFF.

This rearrangement joins TRBV2 to TRBJ2-7, with 10 bases aligning to TRBD2. The CDR3 loop spans 18 amino acids. After removal of 7 bases from V and 0 bases from J, the junction contained 15 bases not matched to a gene. Germline CDR1 and CDR2: SNHLY and FYNNEI. Here the CDR3 DNA reads TGTGCCAGCACCATAGGGACTAGCGCTCTAGGCATCTCCTACGAGCAGTACTTC. This translates into CASTIGTSALGISYEQYF.

CDR3 sequence (DNA): TGCGCCAGCAGCCAAGGGTGGCAGGGGGCTTGGGGGACCCAGTACTTC. It is translated as CASSQGWQGAWGTQYF. This chain connects TRBV4-1 to TRBJ2-5; 8 nucleotides match TRBD1. The CDR3 spans 16 residues. Germline CDR1 MGHRA, CDR2 YSYEKL. The ends lost 1 base at V and 7 bases at J; junction bases unmatched: 11.

This clone was detected only once. This chain joins TRBV30 and TRBJ2-3; 9 bases agree with TRBD2. Germline V gene lookup returns CDR1 GTSNPN and CDR2 SVGIG (reference sequence). The CDR3 spans 13 residues. V gave up 3 bases and J gave up 5 bases; unmatched junction bases: 3. CDR3 nucleotides: TGTGCCTGGAGGCTAGCGGGGATAGATACGCAGTATTTT. Amino acid sequence: CAWRLAGIDTQYF.

This chain joins TRBV9 and TRBJ2-3; D is perhaps TRBD1 (5 bases). The V and J ends lost 4 bases and 0 bases respectively, with 12 bases between them. The CDR3 length is 15 residues. Germline V gene lookup returns CDR1 SGDLS and CDR2 YYNGEE. The CDR3 bases are TGTGCCAGCAGCCCAGGGCAGGTTAGCACAGATACGCAGTATTTT. Translating gives CASSPGQVSTDTQYF.

The V gene is TRBV12-5, the J gene TRBJ2-7, with D unclear. The CDR3 has 15 residues. Trimming stripped 0 bases from V and 0 bases from J, with 9 bases between. Germline lookup yields CDR1 LGHNT and CDR2 FRNRAP. In nucleotides, the CDR3 is TGTGCTAGTGGTTTGGTACTGGGCGCCTCCTACGAGCAGTACTTC. Translating it yields CASGLVLGASYEQYF.

This clone was seen a few times. V gene TRBV2 combines with J gene TRBJ2-5; TRBD1 might be the D (6 bases). V gave up 4 bases and J gave up 5 bases, with 11 bases separating them. The germline V gene has CDR1 SNHLY and CDR2 FYNNEI. The CDR3 covers 13 residues. The CDR3 protein is CASSGPGAETQYF. CDR3 nucleotides: TGTGCCAGCAGTGGTCCAGGGGCTGAGACCCAGTACTTC.

The chain links TRBV19 to TRBJ2-3; D possibly corresponds to TRBD2 (5 bases). Trimming removed 5 bases at V and 1 base at J, with 13 bases between. Germline CDR1 and CDR2: LNHDA and SQIVND (reference sequence). This CDR3 has 15 residues. In nucleotides, the CDR3 is TGTGCCAGTAGTGAGGGAGTCGTTGGCACAGATACGCAGTATTTT. Translation: CASSEGVVGTDTQYF.